This T cell receptor beta chain comes out of a study of blood T cell repertoires in COVID-19. Data came from immunoSEQ multiplex PCR; TCRdb stores just in-frame clones and leaves some out. The sample comprises under 300,000 clones, approximately 84% of which are singletons, and under 7% rests with the top ten. The CDR3 contains 16 residues. Germline-derived CDR1 and CDR2 are LGHDT and YNNKEL (reference sequence). Trimming shortened V by 0 bases and J by 5 bases, and 16 bases separated the two germline ends. The specimen sequenced was PBMCs or T cells enriched from blood (not recorded which). The TCR originated in a woman between 50 and 59 years old who had been exposed to COVID-19. The V and J genes are TRBV3-1 (or the pseudogene TRBV3-2) and TRBJ1-1; D gene unclear. CDR3 DNA: TGTGCCAGCAGCCAAGATCCCGGGGATAGACCTACTGAAGCTTTCTTT. Protein sequence: CASSQDPGDRPTEAFF.